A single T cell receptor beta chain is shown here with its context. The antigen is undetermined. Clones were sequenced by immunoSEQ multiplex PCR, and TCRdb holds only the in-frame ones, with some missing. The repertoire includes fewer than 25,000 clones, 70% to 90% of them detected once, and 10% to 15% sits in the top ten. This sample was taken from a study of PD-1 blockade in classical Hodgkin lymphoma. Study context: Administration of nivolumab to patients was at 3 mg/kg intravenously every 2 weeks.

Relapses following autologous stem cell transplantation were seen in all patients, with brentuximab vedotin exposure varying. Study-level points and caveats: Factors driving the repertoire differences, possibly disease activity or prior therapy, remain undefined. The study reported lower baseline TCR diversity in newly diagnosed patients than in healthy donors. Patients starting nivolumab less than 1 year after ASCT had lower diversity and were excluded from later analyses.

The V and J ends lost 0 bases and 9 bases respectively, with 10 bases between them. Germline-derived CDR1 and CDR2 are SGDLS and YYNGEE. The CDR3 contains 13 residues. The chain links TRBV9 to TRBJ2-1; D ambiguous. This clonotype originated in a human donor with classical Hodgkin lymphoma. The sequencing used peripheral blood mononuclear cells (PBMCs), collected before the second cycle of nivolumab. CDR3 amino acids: CASSVESGTEQFF. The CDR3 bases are TGTGCCAGCAGCGTAGAATCGGGCACTGAGCAGTTCTTC.